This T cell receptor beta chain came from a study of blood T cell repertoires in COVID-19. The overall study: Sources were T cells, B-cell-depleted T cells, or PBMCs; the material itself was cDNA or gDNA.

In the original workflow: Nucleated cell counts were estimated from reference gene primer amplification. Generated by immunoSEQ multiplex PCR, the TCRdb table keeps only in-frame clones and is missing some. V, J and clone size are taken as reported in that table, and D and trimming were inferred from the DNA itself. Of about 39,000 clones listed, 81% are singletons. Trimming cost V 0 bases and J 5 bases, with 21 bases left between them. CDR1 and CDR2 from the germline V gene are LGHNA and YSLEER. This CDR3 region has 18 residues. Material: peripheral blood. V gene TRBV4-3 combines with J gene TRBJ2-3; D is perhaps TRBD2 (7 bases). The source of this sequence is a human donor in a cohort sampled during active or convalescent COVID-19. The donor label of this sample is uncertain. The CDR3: CASSQDRGGGPGRDTQYF. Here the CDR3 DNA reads TGCGCCAGCAGCCAAGATAGAGGGGGAGGGCCCGGGAGAGATACGCAGTATTTT.